Presented here are 4 T cell receptor beta chains from one specimen sequenced in a study of T cells in Graves' hyperthyroidism and ophthalmopathy. Amplification targeted TCR beta CDR3 regions from RNA transcripts. The HTBI set primed first-round TCR CDR3 RT-PCR. TCRdb passed the multiplex PCR reads through MiXCR, listing each CDR3 protein once. The sample consists of about 840,000 distinct CDR3 sequences, over 35% of them appearing once. Sequenced: blood. The receptors shown here come from a young man with Graves' hyperthyroidism.

About this clonotype itself: Possible read error: a much larger clone is one base away. CDR3 sequence (DNA): TGTGCCAGCAGCGTGACAGGGGTGCATGAAAAACTGTTTTTT. Encoded protein: CASSVTGVHEKLFF. V is TRBV9 and J is TRBJ1-4; 8 bases align to TRBD1. This CDR3 comprises 14 residues. V shed 2 bases and J 6 bases; nucleotides not matched to a gene: 3. Germline CDR1 SGDLS, CDR2 YYNGEE.

The table lists this clonotype with a few counts. The rearrangement joins TRBV4-1 to TRBJ2-7; the match to TRBD2 covers 11 bases. V gave up 4 bases and J gave up 0 bases; unmatched junction bases: 5. CDR3 size: 16 residues. Germline CDR1 and CDR2: MGHRA and YSYEKL. Here the CDR3 DNA reads TGCGCCAGCAGCCGTCTAGCGGGAGGCCTCTCCTACGAGCAGTACTTC. It specifies CASSRLAGGLSYEQYF.

The sample holds a few counts of this clonotype. This chain connects TRBV29-1 to TRBJ2-7; no reliable D call. The CDR3 extends over 15 amino acids. From germline, CDR1 is SQVTM and CDR2 ANQGSEA. Trimming pared 0 bases from V and 1 base from J, leaving 13 bases between. The CDR3 nucleotides are TGCAGCGTTGAAGAGGAACTTACGGGTTCCTACGAGCAGTACTTC. It specifies CSVEEELTGSYEQYF.

The rearrangement uses TRBV25-1 and TRBJ2-7, with 8 bases lining up with TRBD1. V shed 5 bases, J shed 7 bases, and the junction held 13 bases outside the gene matches. CDR1 is MGHDK and CDR2 is SYGVNS in the germline V gene. The CDR3 is made up of 15 amino acids. CDR3 in amino acids: CASSLSQGAVLEQYF. DNA of the CDR3: TGTGCCAGCAGTTTGTCGCAGGGGGCTGTGTTGGAGCAGTACTTC.